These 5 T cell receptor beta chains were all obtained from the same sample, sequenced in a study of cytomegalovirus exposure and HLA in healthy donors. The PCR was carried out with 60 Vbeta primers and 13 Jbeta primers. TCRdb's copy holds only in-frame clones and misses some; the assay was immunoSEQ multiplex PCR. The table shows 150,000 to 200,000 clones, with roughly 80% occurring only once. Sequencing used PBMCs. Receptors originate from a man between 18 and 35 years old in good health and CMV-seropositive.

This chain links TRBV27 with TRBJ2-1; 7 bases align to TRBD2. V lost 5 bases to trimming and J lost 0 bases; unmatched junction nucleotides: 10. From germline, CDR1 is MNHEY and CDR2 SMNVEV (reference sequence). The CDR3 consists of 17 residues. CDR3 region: CASSVSLSGASYNEQFF. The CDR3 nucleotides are TGTGCCAGCAGTGTCTCGTTAAGCGGGGCCTCCTACAATGAGCAGTTCTTC.

CDR3 DNA sequence: TGTGCCAGTAGTATCACAGGGGGCGCCTGGAAAGGCTACACCTTC. Translation gives CASSITGGAWKGYTF. The chain uses TRBV19 and TRBJ1-2, with TRBD1 matching 9 bases. The length of the CDR3 is 15 residues. The germline CDR1 and CDR2 sequences are LNHDA and SQIVND (reference sequence). The ends lost 3 bases at V and 8 bases at J; junction bases unmatched: 10.

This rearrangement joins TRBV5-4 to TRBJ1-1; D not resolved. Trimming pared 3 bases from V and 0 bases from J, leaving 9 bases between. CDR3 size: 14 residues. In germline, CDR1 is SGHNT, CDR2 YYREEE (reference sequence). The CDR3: CASSSGAMNTEAFF. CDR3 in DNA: TGTGCCAGCAGCTCGGGAGCAATGAACACTGAAGCTTTCTTT.

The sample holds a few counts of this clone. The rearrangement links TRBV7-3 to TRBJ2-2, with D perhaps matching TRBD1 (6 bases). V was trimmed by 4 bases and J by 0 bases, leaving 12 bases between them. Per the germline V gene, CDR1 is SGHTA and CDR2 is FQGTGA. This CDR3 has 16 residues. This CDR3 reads CASSSDRKSNTGELFF. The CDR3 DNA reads TGTGCCAGCAGCTCCGACAGGAAATCGAACACCGGGGAGCTGTTTTTT.

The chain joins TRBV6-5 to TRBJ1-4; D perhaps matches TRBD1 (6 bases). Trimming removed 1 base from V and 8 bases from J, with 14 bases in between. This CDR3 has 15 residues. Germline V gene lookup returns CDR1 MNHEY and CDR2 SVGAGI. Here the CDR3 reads CASSYWGGGQEKLFF. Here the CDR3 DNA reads TGTGCCAGCAGTTACTGGGGGGGCGGACAGGAAAAACTGTTTTTT.